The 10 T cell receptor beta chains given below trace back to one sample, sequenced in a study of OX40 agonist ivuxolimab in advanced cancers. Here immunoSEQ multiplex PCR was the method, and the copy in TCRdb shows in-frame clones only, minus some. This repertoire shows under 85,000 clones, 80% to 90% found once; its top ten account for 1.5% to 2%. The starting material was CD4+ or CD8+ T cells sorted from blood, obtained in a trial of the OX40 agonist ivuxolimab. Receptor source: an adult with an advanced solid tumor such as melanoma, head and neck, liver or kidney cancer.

In nucleotides, the CDR3 is TGTGCCAGCAGCCCGGACAGGGCTGGCTACAATGAGCAGTTCTTC. As protein: CASSPDRAGYNEQFF. The gene calls are TRBV5-5 and TRBJ2-1, with TRBD1 matching over 8 bases. With 4 bases clipped from V and 3 bases from J, the junction kept 6 bases outside the gene matches. CDR1 and CDR2 from the germline V gene are SGHKS and YYEKEE (reference sequence). This CDR3 contains 15 residues.

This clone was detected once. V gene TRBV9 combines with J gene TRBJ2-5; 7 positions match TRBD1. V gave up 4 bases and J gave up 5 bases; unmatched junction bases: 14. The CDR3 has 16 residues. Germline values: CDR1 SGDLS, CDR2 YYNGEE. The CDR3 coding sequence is TGTGCCAGCAGCCCCCGCGCATTAGGGGGCTATGAGACCCAGTACTTC. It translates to CASSPRALGGYETQYF.

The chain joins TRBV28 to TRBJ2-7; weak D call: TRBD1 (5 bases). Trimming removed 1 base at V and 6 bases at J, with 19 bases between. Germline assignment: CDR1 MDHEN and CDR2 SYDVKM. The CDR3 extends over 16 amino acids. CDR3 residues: CASSLYLASGKSEQYF. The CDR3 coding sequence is TGTGCCAGCAGTTTATATCTGGCGTCAGGGAAGTCCGAGCAGTACTTC.

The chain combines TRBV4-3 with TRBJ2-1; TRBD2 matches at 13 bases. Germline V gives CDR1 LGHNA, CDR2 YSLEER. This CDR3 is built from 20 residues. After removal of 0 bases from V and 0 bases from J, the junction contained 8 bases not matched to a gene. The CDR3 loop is CASSQDMGLAGISSYNEQFF. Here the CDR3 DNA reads TGCGCCAGCAGCCAAGATATGGGACTAGCGGGGATTAGCTCCTACAATGAGCAGTTCTTC.

The CDR3 here is CASSPRAENTEAFF. The CDR3 DNA reads as TGTGCCAGCAGTCCCCGGGCCGAGAATACTGAAGCTTTCTTT. The chain combines TRBV5-6 with TRBJ1-1; D remains unclear. The ends were cut back, 5 bases at V and 5 bases at J, with 16 bases in the middle. Germline V gene data show CDR1 as SGHDT and CDR2 as YYEEEE. CDR3 length: 14 residues.

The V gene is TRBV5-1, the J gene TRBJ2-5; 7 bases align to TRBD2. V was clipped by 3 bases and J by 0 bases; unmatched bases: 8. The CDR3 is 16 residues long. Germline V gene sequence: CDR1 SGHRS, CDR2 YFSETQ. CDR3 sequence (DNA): TGCGCCAGCAGCTCCCAGGGCGGGGGAAACCAAGAGACCCAGTACTTC. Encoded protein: CASSSQGGGNQETQYF.

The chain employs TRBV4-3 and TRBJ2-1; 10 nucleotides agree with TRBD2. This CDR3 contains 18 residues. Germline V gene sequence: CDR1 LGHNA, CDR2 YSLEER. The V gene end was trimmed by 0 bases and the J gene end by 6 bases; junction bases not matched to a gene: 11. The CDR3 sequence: CASSQDGLAGAGVNEQFF. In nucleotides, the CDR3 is TGCGCCAGCAGCCAAGATGGCCTAGCGGGAGCCGGAGTCAATGAGCAGTTCTTC.

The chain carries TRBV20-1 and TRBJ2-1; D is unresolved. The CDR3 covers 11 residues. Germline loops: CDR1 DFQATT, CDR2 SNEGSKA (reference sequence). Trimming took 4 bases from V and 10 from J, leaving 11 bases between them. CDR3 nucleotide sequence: TGCAGTGCTACGGCGACGCGGGAGCAGTTCTTC. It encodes CSATATREQFF.

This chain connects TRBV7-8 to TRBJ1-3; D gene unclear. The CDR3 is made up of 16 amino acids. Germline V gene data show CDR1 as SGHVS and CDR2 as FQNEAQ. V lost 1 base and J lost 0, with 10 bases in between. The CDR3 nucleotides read TGTGCCAGCAGCTTAGGTGTCGTGTCCTCTGGAAACACCATATATTTT. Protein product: CASSLGVVSSGNTIYF.

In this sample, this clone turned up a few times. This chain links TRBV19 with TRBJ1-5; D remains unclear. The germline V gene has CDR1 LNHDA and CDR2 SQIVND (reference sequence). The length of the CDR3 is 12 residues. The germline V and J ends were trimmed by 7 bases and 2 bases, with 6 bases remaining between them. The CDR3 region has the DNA TGTGCCAGTACCCAAGGCAATCAGCCCCAGCATTTT. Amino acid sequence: CASTQGNQPQHF.